One and the same sample provided the 5 T cell receptor beta chains below, sequenced in a study of blood T cell repertoires in COVID-19. TCRdb keeps only in-frame clones here, not all; method: immunoSEQ multiplex PCR. The sample yields more than 13,000 clones, less than 90% seen once. Sequencing input: peripheral blood. The receptors shown here come from a woman aged 70 to 79 in a cohort sampled during active or convalescent COVID-19.

V usage is TRBV6-2 or TRBV6-3 and J usage is TRBJ2-2; 9 bases match TRBD1. Trimming cost V 5 bases and J 5 bases; bases outside gene matches: 3. Looked up from germline, CDR1 is MNHEY and CDR2 is SVGEGT. The CDR3 covers 14 residues. CDR3: CASSRGQGTGELFF. CDR3 in DNA: TGTGCCAGCAGTCGCGGACAGGGGACCGGGGAGCTGTTTTTT.

This rearrangement joins TRBV28 to TRBJ1-5, with 9 bases lining up with TRBD1. The CDR3 length is 15 residues. V dropped 4 bases and J dropped 6; count of bases not matched to a gene: 7. Germline CDR1 is MDHEN and CDR2 is SYDVKM. The CDR3: CASSSPGQGGQPQHF. CDR3 in DNA: TGTGCCAGCAGTTCCCCGGGACAGGGAGGTCAGCCCCAGCATTTT. Full variable domain (rest looked up from reference TRBV28 and TRBJ1-5): DVKVTQSSRYLVKRTGEKVFLECVQDMDHENMFWYRQDPGLGLRLIYFSYDVKMKEKGDIPEGYSVSREKKERFSLILESASTNQTSMYLCASSSPGQGGQPQHFGDGTRLSIL.

This clone was found once. The rearrangement links TRBV7-9 to TRBJ2-7; D gene ambiguous. There are 14 residues in the CDR3. CDR1 is SEHNR and CDR2 is FQNEAQ in the germline V gene (reference sequence). Trimming removed 1 base from V and 1 base from J, with 8 bases in between. This CDR3 is CASSLDSSSYEQYF. CDR3 sequence (DNA): TGTGCCAGCAGCTTAGACAGTAGTTCCTACGAGCAGTACTTC. Filled out from reference TRBV7-9 and TRBJ2-7, the complete variable domain reads DTGVSQNPRHKITKRGQNVTFRCDPISEHNRLYWYRQTLGQGPEFLTYFQNEAQLEKSRLLSDRFSAERPKGSFSTLEIQRTEQGDSAMYLCASSLDSSSYEQYFGPGTRLTVT.

The chain carries TRBV28 and TRBJ1-1; D is uncertain. CDR1 and CDR2 (germline): MDHEN, SYDVKM. Trimming removed 7 bases at V and 5 bases at J, with 20 bases between. The CDR3 spans 15 residues. CDR3 amino acids: CASNQPGSGETEAFF. The CDR3 bases are TGTGCCAGCAACCAACCGGGATCCGGGGAGACTGAAGCTTTCTTT.

The rearrangement links TRBV12-3 or TRBV12-4 to TRBJ1-5; TRBD1 is a possible D gene (6 bases). Trimming pared 2 bases from V and 7 bases from J, leaving 9 bases between. The CDR3 length is 13 residues. DNA for the CDR3: TGTGCCAGCAGTTTAAGGGGGAACCAGCCCCAGCATTTT. Translating gives CASSLRGNQPQHF.